One sample yielded the 21 T cell receptor beta chains listed below, sequenced in a study of PD-L1 blockade in urothelial cancer. The table came from immunoSEQ multiplex PCR; TCRdb's copy has only in-frame clones and leaves some out. The sample consists of 40,000 to 45,000 clones, around 84% of them appearing once. Specified time point: peripheral blood 6 weeks after treatment start. Sequences were derived from PBMCs, sampled around atezolizumab (anti-PD-L1) treatment. These receptors all come from a man aged 65-85 years with urothelial cancer.

The CDR3 sequence: CASSELAGPYEQYF. DNA for the CDR3: TGTGCCAGCAGTGAACTAGCGGGGCCCTACGAGCAGTACTTC. The rearrangement uses TRBV6-4 and TRBJ2-7; 10 bases are shared with TRBD2. This CDR3 is built from 14 residues. CDR1 is MRHNA, CDR2 SNTAGT, per germline. V was pared by 3 bases and J by 2 bases, with 1 base of the junction left unmatched.

This chain links TRBV27 with TRBJ1-4; 8 bases are a match to TRBD1. The germline V gene encodes CDR1 MNHEY and CDR2 SMNVEV (reference sequence). J lost 7 bases, V lost 4 bases, and 11 bases had no gene match. This CDR3 spans 16 amino acids. As DNA, the CDR3 is TGTGCCAGCAGTTCCACCTTTGGACAGGGCGGTGAAAAACTGTTTTTT. It codes for CASSSTFGQGGEKLFF.

CDR3 coding DNA: TGTGCCAGCAGCGTAGGAGTAGCGGGAGGTCCGGGAGAGACCCAGTACTTC. Encoded protein: CASSVGVAGGPGETQYF. The chain has TRBV9 and TRBJ2-5; 10 bases are a match to TRBD2. The CDR3 has 17 residues. Germline loops: CDR1 SGDLS, CDR2 YYNGEE. V gave up 0 bases and J gave up 4 bases; unmatched junction bases: 9.

This clone is a singleton in its sample. This chain links TRBV15 with TRBJ2-3; D possibly corresponds to TRBD2 (6 bases). Germline V gene data show CDR1 as LNHNV and CDR2 as YYDKDF (reference sequence). The CDR3 runs to 15 residues. V shed 3 bases and J shed 2 bases, with 12 bases lying between them. DNA for the CDR3: TGTGCCACCAGCAGCGAAGGACTAAACACAGATACGCAGTATTTT. This encodes CATSSEGLNTDTQYF.

The gene calls are TRBV4-1 and TRBJ2-1, with 10 positions matching TRBD2. V gave up 3 bases and J gave up 2 bases; unmatched junction bases: 19. This CDR3 is 21 amino acids long. Germline lookup yields CDR1 MGHRA and CDR2 YSYEKL. This chain's CDR3 is CASSQGGGLAPLGMTYNEQFF. The CDR3, as DNA: TGCGCCAGCAGCCAGGGGGGGGGACTAGCGCCCCTTGGCATGACCTACAATGAGCAGTTCTTC.

The rearrangement joins TRBV11-2 to TRBJ2-7; D uncertain. The CDR3 loop spans 14 amino acids. V was cut by 1 base and J by 4 bases, with 11 bases left in between. From germline, CDR1 is SGHAT and CDR2 FQNNGV. CDR3 nucleotides: TGTGCCAGCAGCTTAGTCCTGGCAAATTACGAGCAGTACTTC. The encoded protein is CASSLVLANYEQYF.

This clone has a single count. The gene calls are TRBV10-2 and TRBJ2-1; the match to TRBD2 covers 8 bases. The CDR3 extends over 15 amino acids. Germline trimming cut 8 bases from V and 2 bases from J; bases unmatched to any gene: 8. Germline V gene data show CDR1 as WSHSY and CDR2 as SAAADI. CDR3 amino acids: CASRTKTSAYNEQFF. CDR3 DNA sequence: TGCGCCAGCCGCACGAAGACTAGCGCCTACAATGAGCAGTTCTTC.

For the CDR3, the DNA is TGTGCCAGCAGCATCCGACAGTACAATGAGCAGTTCTTC. Its protein product is CASSIRQYNEQFF. The J gene is TRBJ2-1, the V gene TRBV7-8; the D gene is possibly TRBD1 (5 bases). There are 13 residues in the CDR3. V lost 5 bases to trimming and J lost 4 bases, with 9 bases between them. CDR1 and CDR2 (germline): SGHVS, FQNEAQ.

The chain employs TRBV18 and TRBJ2-1; TRBD2 might be the D (6 bases). This CDR3 comprises 14 residues. The germline CDR1 and CDR2 sequences are KGHSH and LQKENI. Trimming removed 2 bases at V and 7 bases at J, with 12 bases between. CDR3 in DNA: TGTGCCAGCTCACCAGGGCGCCGGGGGAATGAGCAGTTCTTC. Its protein is CASSPGRRGNEQFF.

The chain combines TRBV7-2 with TRBJ2-1, with 10 nucleotides matching TRBD1. CDR3 length equals 14 residues. V was pared by 4 bases and J by 7 bases, with 4 bases of the junction left unmatched. Germline assignment: CDR1 SGHTA and CDR2 FQGNSA. The CDR3 DNA sequence: TGTGCCAGCAGCTCGCAGGGACAGGGGAATGAGCAGTTCTTC. Translated: CASSSQGQGNEQFF.

The rearrangement uses TRBV18 and TRBJ2-2; 13 bases line up with TRBD2. This CDR3 has 19 residues. The germline CDR1 and CDR2 sequences are KGHSH and LQKENI. With V trimmed by 3 bases and J by 4 bases, 11 bases remained unmatched. The CDR3 coding sequence is TGTGCCAGCTCACCTCGGACTAGCGGGAGCCAAAGAGGCACCGGGGAGCTGTTTTTT. Translation: CASSPRTSGSQRGTGELFF.

A single count supports this clone. The rearrangement uses TRBV11-2 and TRBJ2-7, with 8 bases fitting TRBD2. The CDR3 has 15 amino acids. V lost 5 bases to trimming and J lost 0 bases; unmatched junction nucleotides: 6. In germline, CDR1 is SGHAT, CDR2 FQNNGV. CDR3 DNA sequence: TGTGCCAGCAGCCCTCCCCTAGCGGGCTCCTACGAGCAGTACTTC. The encoded protein is CASSPPLAGSYEQYF. The full variable domain, with the rest looked up from reference TRBV11-2 and TRBJ2-7, is EAGVAQSPRYKIIEKRQSVAFWCNPISGHATLYWYQQILGQGPKLLIQFQNNGVVDDSQLPKDRFSAERLKGVDSTLKIQPAKLEDSAVYLCASSPPLAGSYEQYFGPGTRLTVT.

The CDR3 loop is CASRGGTSGSYEQYF. CDR3 nucleotides: TGTGCCAGCAGGGGCGGGACTAGCGGCTCCTACGAGCAGTACTTC. The J gene is TRBJ2-7, the V gene TRBV28; TRBD2 matches at 11 bases. The CDR3 sequence is 15 residues long. Germline trimming cut 6 bases from V and 0 bases from J; bases unmatched to any gene: 4. Germline values: CDR1 MDHEN, CDR2 SYDVKM.

The rearrangement joins TRBV5-8 to TRBJ1-5; D gene unclear. The CDR3 spans 13 residues. The V end was cut by 0 bases, the J end by 2 bases, with 3 bases between. From germline, CDR1 is SGHTS and CDR2 YDEGEE. CDR3 sequence (DNA): TGTGCCAGCAGCTTGGCAGGCAATCAGCCCCAGCATTTT. This translates into CASSLAGNQPQHF.

In its sample, this clone was seen a few times. The chain couples TRBV30 to TRBJ1-1; 9 bases are shared with TRBD1. This CDR3 is 14 amino acids long. The trim removed 7 bases at V and 1 base at J, leaving 7 bases unmatched. Germline loops: CDR1 GTSNPN, CDR2 SVGIG (reference sequence). CDR3 sequence reads: CASSRGQGNTEAFF. CDR3 sequence (DNA): TGTGCCTCCAGTAGGGGACAGGGGAACACTGAAGCTTTCTTT.

The chain uses TRBV27 and TRBJ1-4; D unclear. CDR3 length: 13 amino acids. Germline assignment: CDR1 MNHEY and CDR2 SMNVEV (reference sequence). V was trimmed by 6 bases and J by 0 bases, leaving 5 bases between them. The CDR3 reads CASRTATNEKLFF. The CDR3 region has the DNA TGTGCCAGCAGAACAGCAACTAATGAAAAACTGTTTTTT.

V usage is TRBV5-6 and J usage is TRBJ2-3; TRBD2 agrees at 9 bases. CDR3 size: 16 residues. V was clipped by 1 base and J by 4 bases; unmatched bases: 7. Germline lookup yields CDR1 SGHDT and CDR2 YYEEEE. This CDR3 reads CASSLIAAGGADTQYF. CDR3 sequence (DNA): TGTGCCAGCAGCTTGATAGCAGCGGGAGGAGCAGATACGCAGTATTTT. Full variable domain (missing parts from reference TRBV5-6 and TRBJ2-3): DAGVTQSPTHLIKTRGQQVTLRCSPKSGHDTVSWYQQALGQGPQFIFQYYEEEERQRGNFPDRFSGHQFPNYSSELNVNALLLGDSALYLCASSLIAAGGADTQYFGPGTRLTVL.

This clone was seen a handful of times. CDR3 protein: CASSFMTNTEAFF. The CDR3 nucleotides are TGCGCCAGCAGCTTTATGACTAACACTGAAGCTTTCTTT. The rearrangement joins TRBV5-1 to TRBJ1-1; D unresolved. The germline V and J ends were trimmed by 2 bases and 2 bases, with 7 bases remaining between them. Germline-derived CDR1 and CDR2 are SGHRS and YFSETQ. The CDR3 runs 13 residues.

By sample fraction, this clone is medium-sized. The chain recombines TRBV9 with TRBJ2-2; no clear D gene. The V end lost 2 bases, the J end lost 6 bases, and 5 bases lay between the germline ends. The CDR3 runs to 12 residues. Germline loops: CDR1 SGDLS, CDR2 YYNGEE. CDR3 sequence: CASSVRSGELFF. The CDR3 nucleotides are TGTGCCAGCAGCGTGAGGTCCGGGGAGCTGTTTTTT. Together with reference TRBV9 and TRBJ2-2, the CDR3 gives the full variable domain: DSGVTQTPKHLITATGQRVTLRCSPRSGDLSVYWYQQSLDQGLQFLIQYYNGEERAKGNILERFSAQQFPDLHSELNLSSLELGDSALYFCASSVRSGELFFGEGSRLTVL.

The chain's CDR3 is CASSLGRGLAGAVGELFF. CDR3 nucleotide sequence: TGTGCCAGCAGCTTGGGCCGGGGACTAGCGGGAGCGGTCGGGGAGCTGTTTTTT. The V call is TRBV7-9, the J call TRBJ2-2, with 14 bases matching TRBD2. Trimming took 3 bases from V and 7 from J; bases not matched to a gene: 10. The CDR3 runs 18 residues. The germline gives CDR1 SEHNR, CDR2 FQNEAQ (reference sequence).

The rearrangement links TRBV12-5 to TRBJ2-6, with D perhaps TRBD1 (5 bases). The CDR3 contains 19 residues. Trimming pared 0 bases from V and 2 bases from J, leaving 17 bases between. Germline V gene lookup returns CDR1 LGHNT and CDR2 FRNRAP. The CDR3 protein is CASGLVQVRWAAGANVLTF. The CDR3, as DNA: TGTGCTAGTGGTTTGGTACAGGTGAGGTGGGCGGCTGGGGCCAACGTCCTGACTTTC.